This T cell receptor (beta chain) is drawn from a study of blood T cell repertoires in COVID-19. Study as a whole: Acute-phase and convalescent COVID-19 samples originated in the United States, Italy and Spain. In each case, the material was cDNA or gDNA derived from T cells, B-cell-depleted T cells, or PBMCs.

Per the germline V gene, CDR1 is MGHDK and CDR2 is SYGVNS. The ends lost 3 bases at V and 3 bases at J; junction bases unmatched: 8. The CDR3 runs to 15 residues. Per the original data handling: Reference gene primer amplification in the assay estimated nucleated cell counts. The data were produced by immunoSEQ multiplex PCR, yet TCRdb's version contains in-frame clones alone and is incomplete. That table is the source of V, J and clone size, and D and trimming were worked out from the DNA. The table lists some 250,000 clones, nearly 90% of them singletons. This sequence was found in a woman in her 30s with acute or convalescent COVID-19. Sequencing was performed on peripheral blood. The chain recombines TRBV25-1 with TRBJ2-7; 7 nucleotides match TRBD1. As DNA, the CDR3 is TGTGCCAGCAGTGAGCCCGATAGACAGGGCTACGAGCAGTACTTC. It yields the protein CASSEPDRQGYEQYF.